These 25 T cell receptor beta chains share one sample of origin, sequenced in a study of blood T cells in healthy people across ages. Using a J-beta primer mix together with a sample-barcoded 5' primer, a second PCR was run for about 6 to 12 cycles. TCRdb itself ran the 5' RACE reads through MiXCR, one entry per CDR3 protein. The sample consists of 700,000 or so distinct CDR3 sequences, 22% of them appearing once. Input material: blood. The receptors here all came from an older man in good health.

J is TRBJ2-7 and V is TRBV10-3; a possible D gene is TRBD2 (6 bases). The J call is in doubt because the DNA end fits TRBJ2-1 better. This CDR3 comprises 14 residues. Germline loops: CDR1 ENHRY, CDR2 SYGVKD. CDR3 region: CAISEWEEINEQFF. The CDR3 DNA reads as TGTGCCATCAGTGAATGGGAGGAGATCAATGAGCAGTTCTTC.

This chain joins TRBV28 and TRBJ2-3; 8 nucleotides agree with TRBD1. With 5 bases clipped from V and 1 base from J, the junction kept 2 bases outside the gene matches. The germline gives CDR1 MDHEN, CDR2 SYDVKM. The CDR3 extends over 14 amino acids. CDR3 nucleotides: TGTGCCAGCAGTCAGACAGGGGGCACAGATACGCAGTATTTT. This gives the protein CASSQTGGTDTQYF.

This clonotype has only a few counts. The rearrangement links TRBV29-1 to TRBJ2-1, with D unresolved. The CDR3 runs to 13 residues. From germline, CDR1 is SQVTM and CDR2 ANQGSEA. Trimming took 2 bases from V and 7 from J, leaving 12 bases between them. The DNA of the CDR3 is TGCAGCGTTGAACCCCGGACGAAGAATGAGCAGTTCTTC. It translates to CSVEPRTKNEQFF.

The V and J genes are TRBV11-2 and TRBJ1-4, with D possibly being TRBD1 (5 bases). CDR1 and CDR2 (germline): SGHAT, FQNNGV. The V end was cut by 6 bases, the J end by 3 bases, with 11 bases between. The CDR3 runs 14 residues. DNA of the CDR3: TGTGCCAGCAGTCCAGGGTCGTCTAATGAAAAACTGTTTTTT. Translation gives CASSPGSSNEKLFF.

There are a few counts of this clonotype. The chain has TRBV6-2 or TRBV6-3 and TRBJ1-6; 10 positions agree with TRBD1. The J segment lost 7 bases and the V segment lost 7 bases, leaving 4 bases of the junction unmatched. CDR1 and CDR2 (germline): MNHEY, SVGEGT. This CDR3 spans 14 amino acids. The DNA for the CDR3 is TGTGCCAGCATAAAGGGACAGGGGAATTCACCCCTCCACTTT. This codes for CASIKGQGNSPLHF.

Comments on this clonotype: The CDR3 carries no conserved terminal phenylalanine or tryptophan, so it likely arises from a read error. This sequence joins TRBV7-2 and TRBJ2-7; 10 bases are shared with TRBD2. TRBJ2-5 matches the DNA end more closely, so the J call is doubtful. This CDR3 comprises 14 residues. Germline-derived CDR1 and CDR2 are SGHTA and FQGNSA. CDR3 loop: CASGFGTSAETQYS. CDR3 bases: TGTGCCAGCGGCTTTGGGACTAGCGCAGAGACCCAGTACTCC.

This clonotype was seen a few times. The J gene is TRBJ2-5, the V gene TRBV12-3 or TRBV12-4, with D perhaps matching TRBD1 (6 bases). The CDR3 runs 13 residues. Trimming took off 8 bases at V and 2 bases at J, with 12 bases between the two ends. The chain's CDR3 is CASSHRAQETQYF. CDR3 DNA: TGTGCCAGCTCCCACAGGGCTCAAGAGACCCAGTACTTC.

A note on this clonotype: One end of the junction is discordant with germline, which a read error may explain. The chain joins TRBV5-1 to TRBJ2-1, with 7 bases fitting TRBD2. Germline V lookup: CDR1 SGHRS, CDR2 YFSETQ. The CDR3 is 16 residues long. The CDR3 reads CTSSPLQRGPYNEQFF. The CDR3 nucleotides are TGCACCAGCAGCCCCCTACAGCGGGGACCCTACAATGAGCAGTTCTTC.

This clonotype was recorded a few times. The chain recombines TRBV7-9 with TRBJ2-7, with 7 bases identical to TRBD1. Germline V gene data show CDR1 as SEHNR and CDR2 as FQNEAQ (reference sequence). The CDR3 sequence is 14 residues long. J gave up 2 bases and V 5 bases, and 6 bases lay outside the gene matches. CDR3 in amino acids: CASSARDRPYEQYF. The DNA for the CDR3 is TGTGCCAGCAGCGCAAGGGACAGACCCTACGAGCAGTACTTC.

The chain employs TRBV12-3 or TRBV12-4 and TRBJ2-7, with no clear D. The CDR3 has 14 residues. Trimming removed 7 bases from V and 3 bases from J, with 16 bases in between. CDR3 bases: TGTGCCAGCACCTACCTAGGACCCGGCTACGAGCAGTACTTC. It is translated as CASTYLGPGYEQYF.

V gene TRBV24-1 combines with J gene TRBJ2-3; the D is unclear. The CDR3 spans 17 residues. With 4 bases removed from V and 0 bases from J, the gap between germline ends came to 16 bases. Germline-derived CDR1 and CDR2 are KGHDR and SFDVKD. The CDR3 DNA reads TGTGCCACCAGTGACTCTTGGCGCAGTACTAGCACAGATACGCAGTATTTT. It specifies CATSDSWRSTSTDTQYF.

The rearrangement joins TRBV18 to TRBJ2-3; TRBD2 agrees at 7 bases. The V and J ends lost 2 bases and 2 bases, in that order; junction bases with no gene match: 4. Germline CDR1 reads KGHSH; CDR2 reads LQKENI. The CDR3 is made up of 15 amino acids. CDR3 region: CASSPSREDTDTQYF. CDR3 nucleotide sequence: TGTGCCAGCTCACCAAGCCGGGAGGACACAGATACGCAGTATTTT.

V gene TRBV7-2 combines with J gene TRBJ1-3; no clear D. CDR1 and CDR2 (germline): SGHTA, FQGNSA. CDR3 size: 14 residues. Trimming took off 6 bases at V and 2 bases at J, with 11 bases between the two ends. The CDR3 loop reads CASRPWGTGNTIYF. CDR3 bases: TGTGCCAGCAGGCCATGGGGAACTGGAAACACCATATATTTT.

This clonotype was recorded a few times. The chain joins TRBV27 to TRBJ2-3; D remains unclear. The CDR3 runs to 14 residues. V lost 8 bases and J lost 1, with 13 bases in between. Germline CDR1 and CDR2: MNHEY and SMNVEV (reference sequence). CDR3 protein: CASPGPHGTDTQYF. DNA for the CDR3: TGTGCCAGCCCAGGACCCCATGGCACAGATACGCAGTATTTT.

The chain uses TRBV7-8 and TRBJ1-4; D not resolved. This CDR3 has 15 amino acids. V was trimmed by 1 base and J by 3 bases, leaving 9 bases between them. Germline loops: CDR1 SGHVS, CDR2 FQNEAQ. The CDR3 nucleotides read TGTGCCAGCAGCTTAGATCCGGTTGCTAATGAAAAACTGTTTTTT. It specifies CASSLDPVANEKLFF.

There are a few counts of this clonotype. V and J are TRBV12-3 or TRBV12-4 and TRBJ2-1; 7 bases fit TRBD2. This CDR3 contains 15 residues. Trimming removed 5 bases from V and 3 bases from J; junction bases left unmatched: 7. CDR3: CASSGGGSIYNEQFF. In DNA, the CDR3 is TGTGCCAGCAGTGGTGGCGGGAGTATCTACAATGAGCAGTTCTTC.

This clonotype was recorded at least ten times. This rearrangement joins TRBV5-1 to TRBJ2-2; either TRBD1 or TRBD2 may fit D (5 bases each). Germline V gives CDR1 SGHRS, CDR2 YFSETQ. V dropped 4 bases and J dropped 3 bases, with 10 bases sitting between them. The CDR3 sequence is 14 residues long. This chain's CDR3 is CASSLGTHTGELFF. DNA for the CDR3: TGCGCCAGCAGCCTCGGGACCCACACCGGGGAGCTGTTTTTT. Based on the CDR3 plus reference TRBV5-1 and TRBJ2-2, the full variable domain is KAGVTQTPRYLIKTRGQQVTLSCSPISGHRSVSWYQQTPGQGLQFLFEYFSETQRNKGNFPGRFSGRQFSNSRSEMNVSTLELGDSALYLCASSLGTHTGELFFGEGSRLTVL.

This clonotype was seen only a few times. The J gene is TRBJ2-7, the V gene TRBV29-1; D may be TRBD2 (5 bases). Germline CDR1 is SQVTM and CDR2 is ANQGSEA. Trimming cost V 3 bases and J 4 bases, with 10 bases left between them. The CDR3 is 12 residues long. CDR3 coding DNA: TGCAGCGTTGAGGTAGCGCCATACGAGCAGTACTTC. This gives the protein CSVEVAPYEQYF.

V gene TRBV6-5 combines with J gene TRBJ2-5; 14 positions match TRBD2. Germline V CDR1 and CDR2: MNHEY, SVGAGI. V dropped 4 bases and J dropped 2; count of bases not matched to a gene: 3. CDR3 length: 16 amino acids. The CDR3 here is CASSWGTSGSQETQYF. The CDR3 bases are TGTGCCAGCAGTTGGGGGACTAGCGGGAGTCAAGAGACCCAGTACTTC.

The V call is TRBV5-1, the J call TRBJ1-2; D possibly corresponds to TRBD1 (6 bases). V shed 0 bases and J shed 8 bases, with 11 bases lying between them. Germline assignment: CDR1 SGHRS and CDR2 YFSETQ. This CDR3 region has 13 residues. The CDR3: CASSLAGVGGYTF. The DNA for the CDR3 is TGCGCCAGCAGCTTGGCAGGGGTCGGAGGCTACACCTTC.

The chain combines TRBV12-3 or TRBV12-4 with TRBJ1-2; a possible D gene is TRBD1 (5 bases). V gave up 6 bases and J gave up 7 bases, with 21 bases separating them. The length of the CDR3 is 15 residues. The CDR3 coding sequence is TGTGCCAGCAGCCCCGAGGGCGCCAGGGTCCTTGGCTACACCTTC. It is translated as CASSPEGARVLGYTF.

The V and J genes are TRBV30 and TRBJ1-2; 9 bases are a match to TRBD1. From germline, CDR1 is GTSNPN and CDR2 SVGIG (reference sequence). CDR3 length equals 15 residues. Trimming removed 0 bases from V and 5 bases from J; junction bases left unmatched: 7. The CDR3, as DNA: TGTGCCTGGAGTGTAGGGGACAGGGTTTGGTATGGCTACACCTTC. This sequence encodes CAWSVGDRVWYGYTF.

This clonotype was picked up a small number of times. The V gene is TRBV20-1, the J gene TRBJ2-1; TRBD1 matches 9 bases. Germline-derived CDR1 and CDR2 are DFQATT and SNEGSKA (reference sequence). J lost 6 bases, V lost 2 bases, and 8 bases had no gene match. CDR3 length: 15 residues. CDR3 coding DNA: TGCAGTGCTAGATCCGGGACAGGGAGTATCAATGAGCAGTTCTTC. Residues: CSARSGTGSINEQFF.

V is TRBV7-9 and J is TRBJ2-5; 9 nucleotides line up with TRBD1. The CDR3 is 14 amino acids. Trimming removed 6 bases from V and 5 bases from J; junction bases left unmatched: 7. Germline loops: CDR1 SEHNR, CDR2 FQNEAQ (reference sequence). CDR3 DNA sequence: TGTGCCAGCAGTTCACAGGGGGCGCGTGAGACCCAGTACTTC. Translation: CASSSQGARETQYF. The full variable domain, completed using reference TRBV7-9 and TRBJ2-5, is DTGVSQNPRHKITKRGQNVTFRCDPISEHNRLYWYRQTLGQGPEFLTYFQNEAQLEKSRLLSDRFSAERPKGSFSTLEIQRTEQGDSAMYLCASSSQGARETQYFGPGTRLLVL.

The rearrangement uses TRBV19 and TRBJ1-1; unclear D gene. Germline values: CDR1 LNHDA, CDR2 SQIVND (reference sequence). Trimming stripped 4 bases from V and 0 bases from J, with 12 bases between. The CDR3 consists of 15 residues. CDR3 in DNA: TGTGCCAGTAGTACAAACGCAGGCATGAACACTGAAGCTTTCTTT. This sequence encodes CASSTNAGMNTEAFF.